This TCR beta chain was captured by sequencing in a study of blood T cell repertoires in COVID-19 (TCRdb year 2020). In the study overall: The collaborator samples originated in the United States, Italy and Spain and spanned the acute and convalescent phases of COVID-19. The material from the prospective study consisted of cDNA or gDNA derived from T cells, B-cell-depleted T cells, or PBMCs. Where available, HLA class I and class II types were obtained from metadata supplied by the sample provider rather than from assay-based typing. The samples were drawn from the first 160 participants of the ongoing ImmuneRACE study and from 1,200 or so subjects provided by 6 global collaborators. Sample metadata almost always included a de-identified subject ID, COVID-19 status, age in years and sex. The dataset comprised deeply sampled blood TCRbeta repertoires from subjects exposed to, actively infected with, or recovered from COVID-19. The repertoires were released in a freely available public database intended as a resource for research on the immune response to SARS-CoV-2.

Per the germline V gene, MDHEN is the CDR1 and SYDVKM is the CDR2. V and J are trimmed by 1 base and 1 base, and the gene matches miss 7 bases of the junction. Taken from cysteine to phenylalanine, the CDR3 has 18 residues. Only the CDR3 region is kept as DNA, spanning 54 bases read in frame from base 1. What the research found in general, with its limitations: How much clinical and demographic metadata was included differed by source and by participant, and the metadata was provided uncurated.

The immunoSEQ Assay, a bias-controlled multiplex PCR, was used to amplify TCRbeta CDR3 regions from genomic DNA. Under the source paper's analysis protocol: The number of nucleated cells in each sample was estimated by amplification of reference gene primers within the assay. To quantify the absolute abundance of each unique TCRbeta CDR3 rearrangement, sequence reads were collapsed and filtered. For each sample, productive Simpson clonality was calculated as the square root of Simpson's diversity index across productive rearrangements. In TCRdb, the immuneACCESS table is reduced to in-frame sequences with V and J assigned. These tables do not hold every clone; where another copy was compared, an unresolved V gene accounts for under half, and the others remain unexplained. V and J calls and clone size are as listed in that table; D and trimming were resolved from the DNA. The sample profile shows approximately 120,000 clones; about four fifths of them were found once. The top ten clonotypes cover 5.9% of the sample.

In this sample, this clone turned up once. Its antigen target is currently unknown. The input lacks base qualities; no much larger clone sits a single base away. Collaborating institutions collected whole blood in K2EDTA tubes following their own protocols. Collaborator samples were shipped for TCRbeta analysis as frozen whole blood, isolated PBMCs, or DNA extracted from either sample type. The source material was peripheral blood. The sequence was collected from a man older than 75 with active or convalescent COVID-19. The chain couples TRBV28 to TRBJ1-5, and TRBD1 matches 10 of the central bases. The DNA sequence follows: TGTGCCAGCAGTTTATACTGGGGACAGGGGAGCAGCAATCAGCCCCAGCATTTT. It codes for CASSLYWGQGSSNQPQHF.